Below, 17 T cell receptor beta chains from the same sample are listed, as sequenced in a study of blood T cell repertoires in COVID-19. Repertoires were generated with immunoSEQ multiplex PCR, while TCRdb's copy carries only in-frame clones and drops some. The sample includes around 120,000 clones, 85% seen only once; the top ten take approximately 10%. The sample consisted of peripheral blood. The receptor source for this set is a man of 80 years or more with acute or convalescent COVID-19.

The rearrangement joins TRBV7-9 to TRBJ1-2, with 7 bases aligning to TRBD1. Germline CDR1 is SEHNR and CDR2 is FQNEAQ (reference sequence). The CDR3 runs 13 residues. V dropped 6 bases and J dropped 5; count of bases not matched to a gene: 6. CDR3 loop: CASRQGIGYGYTF. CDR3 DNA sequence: TGTGCCAGCAGACAGGGGATAGGGTATGGCTACACCTTC.

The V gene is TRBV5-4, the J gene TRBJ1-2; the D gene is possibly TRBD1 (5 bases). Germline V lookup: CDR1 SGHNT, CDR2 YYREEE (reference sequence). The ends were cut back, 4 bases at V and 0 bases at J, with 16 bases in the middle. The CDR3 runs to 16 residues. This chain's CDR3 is CASSDPAGEANYGYTF. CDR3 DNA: TGTGCCAGCAGCGACCCCGCGGGGGAGGCTAACTATGGCTACACCTTC.

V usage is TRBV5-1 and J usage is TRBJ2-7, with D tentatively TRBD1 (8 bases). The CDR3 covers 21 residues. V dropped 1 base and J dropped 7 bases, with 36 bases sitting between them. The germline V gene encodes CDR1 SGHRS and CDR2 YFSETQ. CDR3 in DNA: TGCGCCAGCAGCTTGCAGAGCCAGGGGGCATTTACGCGGGAGAAATCGGGGGAGCAGTACTTC. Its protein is CASSLQSQGAFTREKSGEQYF.

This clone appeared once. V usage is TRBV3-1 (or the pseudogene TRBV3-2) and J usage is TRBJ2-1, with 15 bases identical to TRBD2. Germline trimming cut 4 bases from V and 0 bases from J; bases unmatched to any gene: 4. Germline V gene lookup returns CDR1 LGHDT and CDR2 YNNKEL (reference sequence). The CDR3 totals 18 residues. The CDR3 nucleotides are TGTGCCAGCAGCCCCGGACTAGCGGGAGGGCCCTCCTACAATGAGCAGTTCTTC. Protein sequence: CASSPGLAGGPSYNEQFF.

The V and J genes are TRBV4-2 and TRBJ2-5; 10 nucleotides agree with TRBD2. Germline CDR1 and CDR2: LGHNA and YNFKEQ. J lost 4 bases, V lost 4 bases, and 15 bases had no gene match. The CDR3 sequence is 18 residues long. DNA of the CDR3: TGTGCCAGCAGCCCCATGACTAGCGGGTCCTTAAACGGAGAGACCCAGTACTTC. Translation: CASSPMTSGSLNGETQYF.

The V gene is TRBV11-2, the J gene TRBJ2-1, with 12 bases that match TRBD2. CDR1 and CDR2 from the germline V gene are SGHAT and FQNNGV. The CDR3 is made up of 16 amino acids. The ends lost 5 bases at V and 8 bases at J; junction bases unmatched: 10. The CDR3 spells CASSIPSGGAEHEQFF. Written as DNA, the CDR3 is TGTGCCAGCAGCATCCCTAGCGGGGGGGCCGAACATGAGCAGTTCTTC.

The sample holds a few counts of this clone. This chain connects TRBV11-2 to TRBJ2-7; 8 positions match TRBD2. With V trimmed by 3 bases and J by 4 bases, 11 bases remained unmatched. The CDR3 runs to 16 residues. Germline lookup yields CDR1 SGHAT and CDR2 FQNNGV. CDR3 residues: CASSLLASGSGYEQYF. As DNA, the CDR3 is TGTGCCAGCAGCTTGTTAGCGAGCGGGAGTGGTTACGAGCAGTACTTC.

DNA of the CDR3: TGTGCCAGCAGCCAAGAGGTGGACTTAGCATCGTTCCGGGAGCTGTTTTTT. As protein: CASSQEVDLASFRELFF. The chain recombines TRBV3-1 (or the pseudogene TRBV3-2) with TRBJ2-2; the D gene is possibly TRBD2 (5 bases). V lost 0 bases and J lost 9, with 20 bases in between. Germline values: CDR1 LGHDT, CDR2 YNNKEL (reference sequence). The CDR3 length is 17 residues.

CDR3 sequence: CASSHNLAETYNEQFF. DNA of the CDR3: TGTGCCAGCAGCCACAATCTAGCGGAGACCTACAATGAGCAGTTCTTC. The V gene is TRBV4-2, the J gene TRBJ2-1; 7 bases are shared with TRBD2. V lost 3 bases and J lost 2; bases outside the gene matches: 7. Germline CDR1 reads LGHNA; CDR2 reads YNFKEQ. This CDR3 has 16 residues.

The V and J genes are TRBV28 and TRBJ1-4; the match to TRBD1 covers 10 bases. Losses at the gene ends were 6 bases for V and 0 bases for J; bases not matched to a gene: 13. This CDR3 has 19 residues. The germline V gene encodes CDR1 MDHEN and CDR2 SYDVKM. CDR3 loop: CASSPAGTGAFPTNEKLFF. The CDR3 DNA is TGTGCCAGCAGCCCCGCCGGGACAGGGGCTTTTCCAACTAATGAAAAACTGTTTTTT.

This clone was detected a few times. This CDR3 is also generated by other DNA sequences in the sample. The DNA of the CDR3 is TGTGCCAGCAGATCGGACAGGCGCTATGGCTACACCTTC. It translates to CASRSDRRYGYTF. The V gene is TRBV28, the J gene TRBJ1-2; 7 bases agree with TRBD1. V lost 6 bases, J lost 4 bases, and 5 bases stayed unmatched. The CDR3 runs 13 residues. CDR1 and CDR2 from the germline V gene are MDHEN and SYDVKM.

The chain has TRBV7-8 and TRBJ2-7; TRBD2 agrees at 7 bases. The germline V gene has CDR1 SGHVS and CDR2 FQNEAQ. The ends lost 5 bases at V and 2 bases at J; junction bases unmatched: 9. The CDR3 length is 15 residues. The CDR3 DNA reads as TGTGCCAGCAGCCTGCCGGGCGGGGGACCCTACGAGCAGTACTTC. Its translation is CASSLPGGGPYEQYF. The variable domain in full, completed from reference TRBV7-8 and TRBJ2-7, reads GAGVSQSPRYKVAKRGQDVALRCDPISGHVSLFWYQQALGQGPEFLTYFQNEAQLDKSGLPSDRFFAERPEGSVSTLKIQRTQQEDSAVYLCASSLPGGGPYEQYFGPGTRLTVT.

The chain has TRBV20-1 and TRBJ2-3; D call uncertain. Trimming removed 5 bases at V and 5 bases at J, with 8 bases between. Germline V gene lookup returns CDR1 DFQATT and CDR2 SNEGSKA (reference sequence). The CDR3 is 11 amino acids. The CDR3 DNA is TGCAGTGCTGGAGTCCTAGATACGCAGTATTTT. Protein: CSAGVLDTQYF.

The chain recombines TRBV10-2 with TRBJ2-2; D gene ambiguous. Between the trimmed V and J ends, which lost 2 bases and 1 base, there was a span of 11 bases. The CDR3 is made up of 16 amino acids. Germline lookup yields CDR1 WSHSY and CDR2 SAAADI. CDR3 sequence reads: CASSEVNRQNTGELFF. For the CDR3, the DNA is TGCGCCAGCAGTGAGGTGAATCGACAGAACACCGGGGAGCTGTTTTTT.

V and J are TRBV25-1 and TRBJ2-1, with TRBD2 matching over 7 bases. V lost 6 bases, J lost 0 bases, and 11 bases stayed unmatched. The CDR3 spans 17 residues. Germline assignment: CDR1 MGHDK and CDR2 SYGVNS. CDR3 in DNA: TGTGCCAGCAGAGGGCTAGCGGACCAAAGCTCCTACAATGAGCAGTTCTTC. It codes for CASRGLADQSSYNEQFF.

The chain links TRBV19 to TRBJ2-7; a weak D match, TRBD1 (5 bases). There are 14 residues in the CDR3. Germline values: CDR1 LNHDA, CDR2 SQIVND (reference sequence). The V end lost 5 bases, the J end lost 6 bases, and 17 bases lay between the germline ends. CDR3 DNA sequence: TGTGCCAGTAGTCTCTCTAAGACCCAGGGCGAGCAGTACTTC. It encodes CASSLSKTQGEQYF.

The CDR3: CASSERGGAYNEQFF. The CDR3 region has the DNA TGCGCCAGCAGTGAGAGGGGGGGGGCCTACAATGAGCAGTTCTTC. The rearrangement uses TRBV10-1 and TRBJ2-1; D is possibly TRBD2 (7 bases). Germline V CDR1 and CDR2: WNHNN, SYGVQD (reference sequence). The CDR3 length is 15 residues. Trimming took off 2 bases at V and 2 bases at J, with 10 bases between the two ends.